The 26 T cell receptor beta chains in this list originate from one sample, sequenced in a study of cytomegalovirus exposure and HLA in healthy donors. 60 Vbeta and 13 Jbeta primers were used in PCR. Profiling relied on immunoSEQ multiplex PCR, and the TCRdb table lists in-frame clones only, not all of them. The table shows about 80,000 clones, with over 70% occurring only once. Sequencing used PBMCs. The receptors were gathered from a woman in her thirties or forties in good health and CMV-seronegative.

For the CDR3, the DNA is TGTGCCAGCAGTTTACGCGAAGCGGCCCAGCATTTT. It codes for CASSLREAAQHF. This rearrangement joins TRBV28 to TRBJ1-5; D is uncertain. The CDR3 runs 12 residues. Germline lookup yields CDR1 MDHEN and CDR2 SYDVKM. The V gene lost 2 bases and the J gene lost 11 bases, with 10 bases spanning the gap.

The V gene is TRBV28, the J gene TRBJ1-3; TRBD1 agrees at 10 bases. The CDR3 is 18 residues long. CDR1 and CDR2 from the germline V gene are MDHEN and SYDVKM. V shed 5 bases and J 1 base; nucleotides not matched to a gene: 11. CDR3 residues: CASSLTIADRGSGNTIYF. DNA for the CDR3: TGTGCCAGCAGTCTGACTATAGCGGACAGGGGGTCTGGAAACACCATATATTTT.

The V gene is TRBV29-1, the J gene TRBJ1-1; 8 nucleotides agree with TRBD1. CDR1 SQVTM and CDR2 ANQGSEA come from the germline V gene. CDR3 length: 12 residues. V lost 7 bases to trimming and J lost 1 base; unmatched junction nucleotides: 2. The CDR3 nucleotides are TGCAGCGGCGGACAGGGGAACACTGAAGCTTTCTTT. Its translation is CSGGQGNTEAFF.

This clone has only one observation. In DNA, the CDR3 is TGTGCCAGTAGTGAGGGCGCTGAAGCTTTCTTT. Encoded protein: CASSEGAEAFF. The V gene is TRBV19, the J gene TRBJ1-1; no reliable D call. The CDR3 spans 11 residues. The germline V gene encodes CDR1 LNHDA and CDR2 SQIVND (reference sequence). Trimming left V 5 bases short and J 6 bases short, with 7 bases between.

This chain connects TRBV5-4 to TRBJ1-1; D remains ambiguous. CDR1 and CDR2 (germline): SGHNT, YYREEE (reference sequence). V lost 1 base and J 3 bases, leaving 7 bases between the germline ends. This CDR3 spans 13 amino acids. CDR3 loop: CASSLWEYTEAFF. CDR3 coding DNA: TGTGCCAGCAGCTTGTGGGAGTACACTGAAGCTTTCTTT.

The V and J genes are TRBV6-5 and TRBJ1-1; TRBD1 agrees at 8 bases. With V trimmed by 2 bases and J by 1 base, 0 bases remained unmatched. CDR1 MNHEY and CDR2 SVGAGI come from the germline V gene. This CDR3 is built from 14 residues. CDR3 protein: CASSYQGANTEAFF. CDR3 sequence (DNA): TGTGCCAGCAGTTACCAGGGGGCGAACACTGAAGCTTTCTTT.

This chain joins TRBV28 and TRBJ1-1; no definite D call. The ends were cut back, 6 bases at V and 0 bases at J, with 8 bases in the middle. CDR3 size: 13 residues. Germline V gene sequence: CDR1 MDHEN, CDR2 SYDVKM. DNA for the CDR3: TGTGCCAGCAGCCCCCCCGTGAACACTGAAGCTTTCTTT. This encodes CASSPPVNTEAFF.

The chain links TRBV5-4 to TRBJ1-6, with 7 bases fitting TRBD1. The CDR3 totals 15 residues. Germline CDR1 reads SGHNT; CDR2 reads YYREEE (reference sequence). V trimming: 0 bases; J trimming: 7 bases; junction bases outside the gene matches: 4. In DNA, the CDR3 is TGTGCCAGCAGCTTGGAGGGGACAGTCAATTCACCCCTCCACTTT. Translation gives CASSLEGTVNSPLHF.

The CDR3: CASSPDAGTGQPQHF. In nucleotides, the CDR3 is TGTGCCAGCAGCCCCGACGCAGGGACTGGCCAGCCCCAGCATTTT. V gene TRBV7-9 combines with J gene TRBJ1-5, with D tentatively TRBD1 (5 bases). Germline V gene data show CDR1 as SEHNR and CDR2 as FQNEAQ (reference sequence). The CDR3 loop spans 15 amino acids. The V and J ends lost 5 bases and 7 bases respectively, with 18 bases between them.

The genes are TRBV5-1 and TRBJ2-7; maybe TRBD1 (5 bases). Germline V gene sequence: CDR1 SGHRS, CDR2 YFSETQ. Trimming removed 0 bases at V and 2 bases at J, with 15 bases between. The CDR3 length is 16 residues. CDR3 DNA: TGCGCCAGCAGCTTGGCCGGGCCAGGGATAACCTACGAGCAGTACTTC. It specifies CASSLAGPGITYEQYF. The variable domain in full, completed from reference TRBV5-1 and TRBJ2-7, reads KAGVTQTPRYLIKTRGQQVTLSCSPISGHRSVSWYQQTPGQGLQFLFEYFSETQRNKGNFPGRFSGRQFSNSRSEMNVSTLELGDSALYLCASSLAGPGITYEQYFGPGTRLTVT.

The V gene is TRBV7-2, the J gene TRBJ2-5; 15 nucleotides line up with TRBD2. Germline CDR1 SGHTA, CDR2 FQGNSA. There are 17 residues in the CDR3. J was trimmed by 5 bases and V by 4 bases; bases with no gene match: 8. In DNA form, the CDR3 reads TGTGCCAGCAGCTCCGGACTAGCGGGAGGGCCAGGCGAGACCCAGTACTTC. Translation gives CASSSGLAGGPGETQYF.

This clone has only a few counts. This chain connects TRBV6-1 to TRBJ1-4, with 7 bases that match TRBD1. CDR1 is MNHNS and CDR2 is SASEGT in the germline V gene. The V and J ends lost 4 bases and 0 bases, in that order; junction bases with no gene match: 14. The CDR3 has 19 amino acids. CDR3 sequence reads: CASSGLDRTFFSTNEKLFF. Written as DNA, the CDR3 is TGTGCCAGCAGTGGTCTGGACAGGACATTTTTCTCAACTAATGAAAAACTGTTTTTT.

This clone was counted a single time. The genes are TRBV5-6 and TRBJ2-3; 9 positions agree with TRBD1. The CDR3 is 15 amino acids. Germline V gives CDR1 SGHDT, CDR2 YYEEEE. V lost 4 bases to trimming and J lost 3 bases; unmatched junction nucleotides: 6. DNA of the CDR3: TGTGCCAGCAGCCGCACAGGGGGCCTTACAGATACGCAGTATTTT. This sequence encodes CASSRTGGLTDTQYF.

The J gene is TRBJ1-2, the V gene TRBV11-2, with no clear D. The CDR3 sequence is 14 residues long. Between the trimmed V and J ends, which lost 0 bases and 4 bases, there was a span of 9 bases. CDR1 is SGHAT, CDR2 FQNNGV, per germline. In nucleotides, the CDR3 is TGTGCCAGCAGCTTAGAGGCGGGCGTCTATGGCTACACCTTC. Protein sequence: CASSLEAGVYGYTF.

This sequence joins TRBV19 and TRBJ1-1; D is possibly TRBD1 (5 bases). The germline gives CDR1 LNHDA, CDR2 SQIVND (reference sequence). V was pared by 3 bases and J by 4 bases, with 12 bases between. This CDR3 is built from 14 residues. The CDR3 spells CASSMVQGGTEAFF. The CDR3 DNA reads TGTGCCAGTAGTATGGTCCAGGGAGGCACTGAAGCTTTCTTT. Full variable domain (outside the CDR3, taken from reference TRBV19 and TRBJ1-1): DGGITQSPKYLFRKEGQNVTLSCEQNLNHDAMYWYRQDPGQGLRLIYYSQIVNDFQKGDIAEGYSVSREKKESFPLTVTSAQKNPTAFYLCASSMVQGGTEAFFGQGTRLTVV.

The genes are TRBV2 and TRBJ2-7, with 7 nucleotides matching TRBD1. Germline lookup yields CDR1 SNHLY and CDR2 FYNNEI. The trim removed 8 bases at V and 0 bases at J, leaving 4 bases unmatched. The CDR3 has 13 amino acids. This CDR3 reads CASGQAFSYEQYF. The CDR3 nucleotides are TGTGCCAGCGGACAGGCGTTCTCCTACGAGCAGTACTTC.

The CDR3 nucleotides are TGTGCCAGCAGCCTCGGGACTAGCGGCAATGAGCAGTTCTTC. It translates to CASSLGTSGNEQFF. This chain links TRBV28 with TRBJ2-1, with TRBD2 identical over 11 bases. Germline CDR1 reads MDHEN; CDR2 reads SYDVKM. This CDR3 has 14 residues. V gave up 6 bases and J gave up 6 bases; unmatched junction bases: 4.

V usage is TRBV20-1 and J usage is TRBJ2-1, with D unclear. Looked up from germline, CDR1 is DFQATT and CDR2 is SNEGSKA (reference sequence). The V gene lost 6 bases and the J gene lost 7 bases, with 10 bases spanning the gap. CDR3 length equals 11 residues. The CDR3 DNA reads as TGCAGTGCGAAACGAGAAAATGAGCAGTTCTTC. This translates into CSAKRENEQFF.

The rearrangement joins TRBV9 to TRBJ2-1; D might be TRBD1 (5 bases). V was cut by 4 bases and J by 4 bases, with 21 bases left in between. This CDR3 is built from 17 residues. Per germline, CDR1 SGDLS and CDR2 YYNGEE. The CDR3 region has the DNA TGTGCCAGCAGCCTTAACCACAGGTCCCAGGGTTACAATGAGCAGTTCTTC. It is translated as CASSLNHRSQGYNEQFF.

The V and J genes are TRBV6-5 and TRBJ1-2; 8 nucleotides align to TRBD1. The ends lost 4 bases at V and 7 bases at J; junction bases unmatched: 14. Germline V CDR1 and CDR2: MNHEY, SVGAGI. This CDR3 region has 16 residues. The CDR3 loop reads CASSSLPGQVSLGYTF. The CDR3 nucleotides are TGTGCCAGCAGTTCGCTACCGGGACAGGTCTCCCTTGGCTACACCTTC.

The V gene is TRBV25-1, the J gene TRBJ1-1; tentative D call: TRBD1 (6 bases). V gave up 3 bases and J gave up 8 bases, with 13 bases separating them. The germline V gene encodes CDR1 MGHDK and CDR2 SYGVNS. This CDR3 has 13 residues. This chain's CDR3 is CASSDPAGAEAFF. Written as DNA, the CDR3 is TGTGCCAGCAGTGACCCGGCAGGGGCAGAAGCTTTCTTT. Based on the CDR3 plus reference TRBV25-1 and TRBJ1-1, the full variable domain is EADIYQTPRYLVIGTGKKITLECSQTMGHDKMYWYQQDPGMELHLIHYSYGVNSTEKGDLSSESTVSRIRTEHFPLTLESARPSHTSQYLCASSDPAGAEAFFGQGTRLTVV.

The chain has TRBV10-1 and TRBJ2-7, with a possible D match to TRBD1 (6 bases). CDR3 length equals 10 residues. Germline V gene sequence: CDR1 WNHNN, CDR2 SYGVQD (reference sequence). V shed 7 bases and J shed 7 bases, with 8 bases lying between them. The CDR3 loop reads CASKRGEQYF. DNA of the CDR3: TGCGCCAGCAAAAGGGGGGAGCAGTACTTC.

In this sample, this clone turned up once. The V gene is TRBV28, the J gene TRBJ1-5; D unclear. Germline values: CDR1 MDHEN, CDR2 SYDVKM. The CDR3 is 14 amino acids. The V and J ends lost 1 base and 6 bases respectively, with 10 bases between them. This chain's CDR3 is CASSLLGALQPQHF. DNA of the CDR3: TGTGCCAGCAGTTTATTAGGAGCCCTTCAGCCCCAGCATTTT.

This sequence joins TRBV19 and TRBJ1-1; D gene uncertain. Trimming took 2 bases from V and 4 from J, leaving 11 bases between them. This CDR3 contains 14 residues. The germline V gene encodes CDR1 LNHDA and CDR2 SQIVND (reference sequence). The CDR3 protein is CASSIKGGSTEAFF. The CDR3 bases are TGTGCCAGTAGTATAAAGGGAGGGAGCACTGAAGCTTTCTTT. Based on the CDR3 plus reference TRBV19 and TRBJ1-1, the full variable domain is DGGITQSPKYLFRKEGQNVTLSCEQNLNHDAMYWYRQDPGQGLRLIYYSQIVNDFQKGDIAEGYSVSREKKESFPLTVTSAQKNPTAFYLCASSIKGGSTEAFFGQGTRLTVV.

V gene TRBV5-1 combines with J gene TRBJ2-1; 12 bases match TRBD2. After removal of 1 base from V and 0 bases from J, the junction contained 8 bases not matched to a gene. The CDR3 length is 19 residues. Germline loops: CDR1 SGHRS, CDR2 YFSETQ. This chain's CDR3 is CASSLSLPSGRASYNEQFF. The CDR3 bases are TGCGCCAGCAGCTTGTCTTTGCCTAGCGGGAGGGCCTCCTACAATGAGCAGTTCTTC.

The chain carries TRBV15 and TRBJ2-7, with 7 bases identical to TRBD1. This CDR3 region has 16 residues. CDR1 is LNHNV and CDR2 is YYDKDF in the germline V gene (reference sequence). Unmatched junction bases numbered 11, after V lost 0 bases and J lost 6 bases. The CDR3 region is CATSRDLPGQAGEQYF. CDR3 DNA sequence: TGTGCCACCAGCAGAGATCTCCCAGGACAGGCTGGCGAGCAGTACTTC.